A selection of T cell receptor beta chains follows, all from one sample in a study of T cell responses to AZD1222 COVID-19 vaccine. Profiled with immunoSEQ multiplex PCR; TCRdb holds only in-frame clones, not every one. The sample carries about 120,000 clones, 90% recorded once. Sequences were derived from peripheral blood, sampled on day 0 of AZD1222 vaccination. All receptors derive from an adult in good health. Both conserved end residues are part of each CDR3. A D gene is named only where the DNA matches it firmly. The listing skips clone size in some rows; elsewhere it reads once, few, many or a size class.

- | TRBJ2-3 | 15 | - | TRBV19 | CASSIALTGTDTQYF | TGTGCCAGTAGCATCGCGCTAACAGGTACAGATACGCAGTATTTT
- | TRBJ1-5 | 14 | - | TRBV28 | CASSLTLEDQPQHF | TGTGCCAGCAGTCTCACCCTAGAAGATCAGCCCCAGCATTTT
- | TRBJ2-7 | 12 | - | TRBV6-6 | CASSPTGYEQYF | TGTGCCAGCAGCCCTACAGGGTACGAGCAGTACTTC
- | TRBJ1-1 | 15 | - | TRBV5-1 | CASSLGGRLNTEAFF | TGCGCCAGCAGCTTGGGGGGCCGCCTGAACACTGAAGCTTTCTTT
TRBD1 | TRBJ1-5 | 14 | - | TRBV28 | CASGGQGSNQPQHF | TGTGCCAGCGGGGGACAGGGAAGCAATCAGCCCCAGCATTTT
TRBD1 | TRBJ2-7 | 12 | - | TRBV19 | CATNTGEGEQYF | TGTGCCACTAATACAGGGGAAGGCGAGCAGTACTTC
TRBD2 | TRBJ2-4 | 13 | - | TRBV5-4 | CASSLQTSHIQYF | TGTGCCAGCAGCCTACAGACTAGCCACATTCAGTACTTC
- | TRBJ2-1 | 13 | - | TRBV19 | CASSIGQYNEQFF | TGTGCCAGTAGTATAGGTCAATACAATGAGCAGTTCTTC
- | TRBJ1-2 | 11 | - | TRBV20-1 | CSAAAGGGYTF | TGCAGTGCCGCCGCAGGAGGGGGCTACACCTTC
- | TRBJ1-5 | 15 | - | TRBV5-3 | CARSSRWNRHQPQHF | TGTGCCAGAAGCTCGCGTTGGAACAGGCATCAGCCCCAGCATTTT
TRBD1 | TRBJ1-1 | 16 | - | TRBV28 | CASSPRTGEVGTEAFF | TGTGCCAGCAGTCCGCGGACAGGGGAGGTTGGAACTGAAGCTTTCTTT
TRBD2 | TRBJ2-7 | 16 | - | TRBV14 | CASSQGVGGIRDEQYF | TGTGCCAGCAGCCAAGGAGTGGGGGGGATCCGGGACGAGCAGTACTTC
- | TRBJ2-3 | 18 | - | TRBV7-8 | CASSLAFRRASPTDTQYF | TGTGCCAGCAGCTTAGCCTTTCGAAGGGCTAGCCCCACAGATACGCAGTATTTT
TRBD2 | TRBJ2-3 | 17 | - | TRBV28 | CASSSARLAGDADTQYF | TGTGCCAGCAGCAGCGCACGACTAGCGGGAGACGCAGATACGCAGTATTTT
- | TRBJ2-7 | 14 | - | TRBV28 | CASSLSQGPDEQYF | TGTGCCAGCAGTTTATCCCAGGGACCCGACGAGCAGTACTTC
- | TRBJ2-7 | 15 | - | TRBV5-1 | CASSLGGPRGAEQYF | TGCGCCAGCAGCTTGGGAGGACCCCGGGGCGCCGAGCAGTACTTC
TRBD2 | TRBJ2-7 | 18 | - | TRBV3-1/TRBV3-2 | CASSQKLFGREGPFEQYF | TGTGCCAGCAGCCAAAAATTGTTCGGCAGGGAGGGGCCCTTCGAGCAGTACTTC
- | TRBJ1-4 | 13 | - | TRBV30 | CAWSGRVGEKLFF | TGTGCCTGGAGTGGGAGGGTGGGCGAAAAACTGTTTTTT
TRBD2 | TRBJ2-2 | 15 | once | TRBV28 | CATMSGGGVGGELFF | TGTGCCACTATGTCGGGGGGAGGTGTCGGCGGGGAGCTGTTTTTT
TRBD1 | TRBJ2-7 | 16 | - | TRBV4-1 | CASSLGGRTGGGEQYF | TGCGCCAGCAGCCTAGGGGGGAGGACAGGGGGCGGCGAGCAGTACTTC
TRBD2 | TRBJ2-1 | 15 | - | TRBV27 | CASSSLAGGPSRQFF | TGTGCCAGCAGTTCACTAGCGGGAGGGCCTTCGAGGCAGTTCTTC
- | TRBJ1-4 | 14 | - | TRBV7-9 | CASSLWPGNEKLFF | TGTGCCAGCAGCTTATGGCCAGGAAATGAAAAACTGTTTTTT
TRBD1 | TRBJ1-2 | 15 | - | TRBV28 | CASRNSDRLVDGYTF | TGTGCCAGCAGAAACTCGGACAGGTTGGTGGATGGCTACACCTTC
- | TRBJ1-5 | 14 | - | TRBV20-1 | CSASNWDSNQPQHF | TGCAGTGCTAGTAATTGGGACAGCAATCAGCCCCAGCATTTT
- | TRBJ2-2 | 15 | - | TRBV5-6 | CASSLAQGLGGELFF | TGTGCCAGCAGCTTGGCTCAGGGGCTTGGCGGGGAGCTGTTTTTT
- | TRBJ1-4 | 14 | - | TRBV28 | CASSFVQGGEKLFF | TGTGCCAGCAGTTTTGTTCAGGGAGGAGAAAAACTGTTTTTT
TRBD2 | TRBJ2-2 | 15 | - | TRBV19 | CASSIGLAGTGELFF | TGTGCCAGTAGTATAGGACTAGCGGGCACCGGGGAGCTGTTTTTT
TRBD1 | TRBJ2-5 | 15 | - | TRBV2 | CASSELRTGRETQYF | TGTGCCAGCAGTGAACTTAGGACAGGGAGGGAGACCCAGTACTTC
- | TRBJ2-3 | 14 | - | TRBV11-2 | CASSLELNYDTQYF | TGTGCCAGCAGCTTAGAACTAAACTACGATACGCAGTATTTT
- | TRBJ1-5 | 16 | - | TRBV4-1 | CASSQDAAYSYQPQHF | TGCGCCAGCAGCCAAGATGCAGCTTACTCTTATCAGCCCCAGCATTTT
TRBD2 | TRBJ2-3 | 14 | - | TRBV27 | CASSSVLAGDTQYF | TGTGCCAGCAGTTCGGTACTAGCGGGAGATACGCAGTATTTT
- | TRBJ2-7 | 11 | - | TRBV5-5 | CASSWEYEQYF | TGTGCCAGCAGCTGGGAGTACGAGCAGTACTTC
TRBD2 | TRBJ2-7 | 20 | - | TRBV28 | CASSFEWAQLAGGASYEQYF | TGTGCCAGCAGTTTCGAATGGGCACAACTGGCGGGAGGCGCCTCCTACGAGCAGTACTTC
TRBD2 | TRBJ2-1 | 17 | few | TRBV4-1 | CASSQANLGLAGDEQFF | TGCGCCAGCAGCCAGGCTAATCTGGGACTAGCGGGAGACGAGCAGTTCTTC
TRBD1 | TRBJ1-5 | 14 | - | TRBV28 | CASRRETGFQPQHF | TGTGCCAGCAGGAGAGAGACAGGGTTCCAGCCCCAGCATTTT
TRBD2 | TRBJ2-2 | 14 | - | TRBV5-1 | CASRLAGNTGELFF | TGCGCCAGCCGCTTAGCGGGGAACACCGGGGAGCTGTTTTTT
TRBD2 | TRBJ2-1 | 18 | - | TRBV7-9 | CASGKGQGLAGGPDEQFF | TGTGCCAGCGGGAAAGGACAGGGACTAGCGGGAGGGCCTGATGAGCAGTTCTTC
- | TRBJ1-6 | 14 | once | TRBV6-1 | CASSRDVYNSPLHF | TGTGCCAGCAGTAGAGATGTCTATAATTCACCCCTCCACTTT
- | TRBJ1-2 | 17 | - | TRBV4-2 | CASSQDSEGSREHGYTF | TGTGCCAGCAGCCAAGATTCGGAGGGCAGCCGGGAACACGGCTACACCTTC
TRBD2 | TRBJ2-3 | 15 | - | TRBV6-5 | CASSSSLAGPDTQYF | TGTGCCAGCAGTTCCTCCCTAGCGGGCCCGGATACGCAGTATTTT
TRBD1 | TRBJ2-1 | 14 | - | TRBV27 | CASSPGQGAIEQFF | TGTGCCAGCAGTCCAGGACAGGGGGCGATTGAGCAGTTCTTC
- | TRBJ2-1 | 12 | - | TRBV5-1 | CASSGGYNEQFF | TGCGCCAGCAGTGGGGGATACAATGAGCAGTTCTTC
TRBD2 | TRBJ2-1 | 15 | - | TRBV5-1 | CASSQTSGRTNEQFF | TGCGCCAGCAGCCAAACTAGCGGGAGGACAAATGAGCAGTTCTTC
- | TRBJ2-3 | 15 | - | TRBV9 | CASSVSGGTTDTQYF | TGTGCCAGCAGCGTAAGTGGGGGGACCACAGATACGCAGTATTTT
- | TRBJ1-2 | 15 | - | TRBV5-4 | CASSLGQSRDYGYTF | TGTGCCAGCAGCTTGGGGCAGAGCAGAGACTATGGCTACACCTTC
- | TRBJ1-3 | 14 | - | TRBV9 | CASSPGGTGNTIYF | TGTGCCAGCAGCCCTGGGGGAACTGGAAACACCATATATTTT
TRBD2 | TRBJ2-7 | 15 | - | TRBV5-4 | CASSLSSGSVYEQYF | TGTGCCAGCAGCCTGTCTAGCGGGAGTGTTTACGAGCAGTACTTC
- | TRBJ2-3 | 14 | - | TRBV5-1 | CASSLGGSADTQYF | TGCGCCAGCAGCCTAGGGGGGTCGGCGGATACGCAGTATTTT
TRBD2 | TRBJ2-5 | 15 | - | TRBV3-1/TRBV3-2 | CASSQLTAGDETQYF | TGTGCCAGCAGCCAATTGACAGCGGGAGATGAGACCCAGTACTTC
TRBD1 | TRBJ1-5 | 16 | - | TRBV18 | CASSPPGQGAGQPQHF | TGTGCCAGCTCACCTCCGGGACAGGGGGCTGGACAGCCCCAGCATTTT
- | TRBJ2-2 | 13 | - | TRBV11-2 | CASSFMGTGELFF | TGTGCCAGCAGCTTCATGGGAACCGGGGAGCTGTTTTTT
- | TRBJ2-7 | 14 | - | TRBV5-3 | CARSPGAYLVEQYF | TGTGCCAGAAGCCCCGGCGCCTACTTGGTGGAGCAGTACTTC
- | TRBJ2-1 | 13 | few | TRBV19 | CASSIGSNNEQFF | TGTGCCAGTAGTATAGGTAGTAACAATGAGCAGTTCTTC
TRBD1 | TRBJ1-5 | 14 | - | TRBV18 | CASSRDRVNQPQHF | TGTGCCAGCTCACGCGACAGGGTCAATCAGCCCCAGCATTTT
TRBD1 | TRBJ2-7 | 14 | - | TRBV10-1 | CASSPRTGEDEQYF | TGCGCCAGCAGTCCCCGGACAGGGGAGGACGAGCAGTACTTC